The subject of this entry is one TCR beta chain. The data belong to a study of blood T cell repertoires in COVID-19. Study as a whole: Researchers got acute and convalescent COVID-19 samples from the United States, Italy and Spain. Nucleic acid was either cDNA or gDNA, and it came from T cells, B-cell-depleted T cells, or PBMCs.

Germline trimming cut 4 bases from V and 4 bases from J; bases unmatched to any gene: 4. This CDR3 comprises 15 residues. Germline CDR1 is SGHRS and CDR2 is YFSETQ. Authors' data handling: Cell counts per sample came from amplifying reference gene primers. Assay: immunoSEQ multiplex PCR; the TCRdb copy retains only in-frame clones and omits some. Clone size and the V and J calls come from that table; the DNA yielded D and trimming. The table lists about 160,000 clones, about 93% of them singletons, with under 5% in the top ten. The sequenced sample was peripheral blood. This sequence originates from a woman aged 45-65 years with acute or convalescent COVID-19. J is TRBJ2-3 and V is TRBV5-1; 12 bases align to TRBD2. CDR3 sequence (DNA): TGCGCCAGCAGCGAGCTAGCGGGGGGGGCAGATACGCAGTATTTT. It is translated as CASSELAGGADTQYF.